Detailed here is one T cell receptor beta chain. The entry originates in a study of blood T cell repertoires in COVID-19. Study-level background: Italy, Spain and the United States were the sources of the convalescent and acute COVID-19 samples.

Those who participated ranged in age from roughly 18 to 90 years and resided in 20 to 30 US areas. Participants were placed into cohorts based on the clinical history they reported. Donors of Cohort 3 who recovered were those that had two negative PCRs, clearance, or symptom resolution. Germline V gene data show CDR1 as KGHSH and CDR2 as LQKENI. V was pared by 6 bases and J by 5 bases, with 4 bases of the junction left unmatched. The CDR3 has 14 amino acids. The assay was immunoSEQ multiplex PCR, and TCRdb's table has in-frame clones only and misses some. The data show about 230,000 clones, approximately 84% seen once.

Sequencing was carried out using PBMCs or T cells enriched from blood (not recorded which). This receptor was identified in a man aged 60 to 69 who had recovered from COVID-19. The chain links TRBV18 to TRBJ2-3; 11 bases agree with TRBD2. The CDR3 sequence: CASSDGTSGDTQYF. The CDR3 DNA reads TGTGCCAGCTCTGACGGGACTAGCGGAGATACGCAGTATTTT.